This TCR beta chain is from a study of blood T cell repertoires in COVID-19. Overall study context: Some COVID-19 samples were acute and others convalescent; all came from the United States, Italy and Spain. PBMCs, B-cell-depleted T cells, or T cells were the source of the cDNA or gDNA that made up the material.

The CDR3 contains 14 residues. Germline values: CDR1 MRHNA, CDR2 SNTAGT. Trimming cost V 5 bases and J 4 bases, with 11 bases left between them. How the authors handled the data: Researchers report that nucleated cell counts were estimated from reference gene primer amplification. Produced via immunoSEQ multiplex PCR; TCRdb's table is partial and in-frame only. The DNA was the basis for D and trimming; V, J and clone size are from that table. The sample gives approximately 70,000 clones, roughly 85% of which show up once; less than 30% is in the top ten. The chain joins TRBV6-4 to TRBJ2-2, with D unresolved. This sequence was found in a man between 60 and 75 years old with active or convalescent COVID-19. What was sequenced was peripheral blood. The CDR3 DNA reads as TGTGCCAGCAGTTTGCCTATTACCACCGGGGAGCTGTTTTTT. Translating gives CASSLPITTGELFF.